This is a list of T cell receptor beta chains from one sample in a study of neurological immune-mediated disorders. TCRdb called the 5' RACE reads again in MiXCR, with one record for every CDR3 protein. The sample contains over 35,000 distinct CDR3 sequences, approximately 11% of which appear only once. Sequenced sample: PBMCs. The receptor set was obtained from a female donor in good health. Both conserved end residues are part of each CDR3. A D gene is named only where the DNA matches it firmly. Size is omitted from some rows. Given values are once, few, many or a class for expanded clones.

V	J	D	size	CDR3	DNA
TRBV20-1	TRBJ2-1	TRBD1	many	CSARGTGAHEQFF	TGCAGTGCTAGAGGGACAGGGGCTCATGAGCAGTTCTTC
TRBV29-1	TRBJ2-2	TRBD2	many	CSVIASGNTGELFF	TGCAGCGTTATCGCTAGCGGAAACACCGGGGAGCTGTTTTTT
TRBV5-1	TRBJ1-6	TRBD1	many	CASSSGTGMNSPLHF	TGCGCCAGCAGCTCCGGGACAGGGATGAATTCACCCCTCCACTTT
TRBV7-3	TRBJ2-1	TRBD2	many	CASSKPSGGRESYNEQFF	TGTGCCAGCAGCAAACCCAGTGGCGGGAGGGAATCCTACAATGAGCAGTTCTTC
TRBV2	TRBJ1-5	.	few	CASSQGPLGPQHF	TGTGCCAGCTCACAGGGCCCCTTAGGCCCCCAGCATTTT
TRBV27	TRBJ2-3	.	many	CASGGAARTDTQYF	TGTGCCAGTGGGGGGGCAGCCCGCACAGATACGCAGTATTTT
TRBV3-1	TRBJ2-2	.	many	CASSQDVGRVYTGELFF	TGTGCCAGCAGCCAAGATGTGGGCAGGGTATACACCGGGGAGCTGTTTTTT
TRBV6-1	TRBJ1-3	.	many	CASSAQPGVGNTIYF	TGTGCCAGCAGTGCGCAGCCAGGGGTGGGAAACACCATATATTTT
TRBV6-6	TRBJ2-4	TRBD1	many	CASSLDRGSKNIQYF	TGTGCCAGCAGTCTCGACAGGGGATCCAAAAACATTCAGTACTTC
TRBV6-1	TRBJ1-5	TRBD1	many	CASSEVRGNQPQHF	TGTGCCAGCAGTGAAGTCAGGGGGAACCAGCCCCAGCATTTT
TRBV12-3/TRBV12-4	TRBJ1-2	.	many	CASSLVSKAIYGYTF	TGTGCCAGCAGTTTAGTTAGCAAGGCAATCTATGGCTACACCTTC
TRBV5-1	TRBJ1-4	.	many	CASSPTTGTNEKLFF	TGCGCCAGCAGCCCGACGACGGGGACTAATGAAAAACTGTTTTTT
TRBV5-5	TRBJ2-1	TRBD1	many	CASSSDRGQFF	TGTGCCAGCAGCTCTGACAGGGGGCAGTTCTTC
TRBV29-1	TRBJ2-5	.	many	CSCRGNWETQYF	TGCAGCTGTAGGGGGAACTGGGAGACCCAGTACTTC
TRBV6-5	TRBJ2-3	.	.	CASSYSRAPLGATDTQYF	TGTGCCAGCAGTTACTCTAGGGCCCCGCTGGGGGCCACAGATACGCAGTATTTT
TRBV3-1	TRBJ2-7	TRBD2	few	CASSRLAGVHEQYF	TGTGCCAGCAGCCGACTAGCGGGGGTCCACGAGCAGTACTTC
TRBV5-1	TRBJ2-2	.	many	CASSSSSLHTGELFF	TGCGCCAGCAGCTCCTCCTCACTCCACACCGGGGAGCTGTTTTTT
TRBV5-6	TRBJ1-2	TRBD1	many	CASSSTGVHGYTF	TGTGCCAGCAGCTCGACAGGGGTCCATGGCTACACCTTC
TRBV20-1	TRBJ2-5	TRBD2	many	CSAHAGEETQYF	TGCAGTGCCCACGCGGGGGAAGAGACCCAGTACTTC
TRBV5-1	TRBJ1-2	.	many	CASSLTTNYGYTF	TGCGCCAGCAGCTTGACAACAAACTATGGCTACACCTTC
TRBV7-3	TRBJ2-1	TRBD2	many	CASSLGAGGYNEQFF	TGTGCCAGCAGCTTAGGAGCGGGAGGATACAATGAGCAGTTCTTC
TRBV5-1	TRBJ2-1	.	many	CASSLFEQNYNEQFF	TGCGCCAGCAGCTTGTTCGAGCAGAATTACAATGAGCAGTTCTTC
TRBV29-1	TRBJ1-1	.	.	CSVRGSLNTEAFF	TGCAGCGTGCGGGGCTCACTGAACACTGAAGCTTTCTTT
TRBV7-3	TRBJ1-1	.	many	CASSLAGVNTEAFF	TGTGCCAGCAGCTTAGCTGGAGTGAACACTGAAGCTTTCTTT
TRBV27	TRBJ2-1	TRBD2	many	CASSSSGYGFDNEQFF	TGTGCCAGCAGTAGTAGCGGGTACGGTTTTGACAATGAGCAGTTCTTC
TRBV12-3/TRBV12-4	TRBJ2-7	.	medium-sized	CASSRQSGGPYEQYF	TGTGCCAGCAGCAGACAGTCCGGGGGCCCCTACGAGCAGTACTTC
TRBV5-1	TRBJ2-1	.	.	CASSLDRFDTQFF	TGCGCCAGCAGCTTGGACCGCTTCGATACGCAGTTCTTC
TRBV2	TRBJ2-5	TRBD2	many	CASRKRTSGEETQYF	TGTGCCAGCAGAAAACGGACTAGCGGGGAAGAGACCCAGTACTTC
TRBV5-6	TRBJ2-1	TRBD1	many	CASSLDTGQVFHEQFF	TGTGCCAGCAGCTTGGATACGGGACAGGTGTTCCATGAGCAGTTCTTC
TRBV20-1	TRBJ1-3	.	many	CSARDQNTIYF	TGCAGTGCTAGAGATCAAAACACCATATATTTT
TRBV27	TRBJ2-3	.	many	CASSLPPTSLADTDTQYF	TGTGCCAGCAGTTTACCCCCAACGTCTTTGGCGGACACAGATACGCAGTATTTT
TRBV29-1	TRBJ1-2	.	few	CSVRAGANYGYTF	TGCAGCGTTCGCGCAGGAGCTAACTATGGCTACACCTTC
TRBV6-2/TRBV6-3	TRBJ2-7	TRBD1	many	CASSDNGQGASYEQYF	TGTGCCAGCAGTGACAATGGACAGGGGGCATCCTACGAGCAGTACTTC
TRBV5-1	TRBJ2-5	.	many	CASSGGTSKETQYF	TGCGCCAGCAGCGGTGGGACTTCCAAAGAGACCCAGTACTTC
TRBV20-1	TRBJ2-3	.	many	CSATAGNPDTQYF	TGCAGTGCTACCGCGGGGAACCCAGATACGCAGTATTTT
TRBV20-1	TRBJ2-3	TRBD1	many	CSASRGDTQYF	TGCAGTGCGAGCAGGGGGGATACGCAGTATTTT
TRBV2	TRBJ2-1	TRBD1	medium-sized	CASSVRTGGYNEQFF	TGTGCCAGCAGTGTTCGGACAGGGGGCTACAATGAGCAGTTCTTC
TRBV20-1	TRBJ2-7	.	.	CSAREHGTPYEQYF	TGCAGTGCTAGAGAACATGGTACTCCCTACGAGCAGTACTTC
TRBV19	TRBJ2-3	.	many	CASRGTTDTQYF	TGTGCCAGTAGGGGGACCACAGATACGCAGTATTTT
TRBV5-1	TRBJ1-1	.	many	CASSKYLGNEAFF	TGCGCCAGCAGCAAATACCTGGGGAATGAAGCTTTCTTT
TRBV29-1	TRBJ1-4	.	many	CSAAARPNEKLFF	TGCAGCGCGGCGGCCAGGCCTAATGAAAAACTGTTTTTT
TRBV7-2	TRBJ2-7	TRBD1	many	CASSFDRDRAYEQYF	TGTGCCAGCAGCTTCGACCGGGACAGGGCCTACGAGCAGTACTTC
TRBV5-1	TRBJ1-5	.	many	CASSRSDQPQHF	TGCGCCAGCAGCAGAAGCGACCAGCCCCAGCATTTT
TRBV20-1	TRBJ1-2	.	.	CSAPGGVQDGYTF	TGCAGTGCCCCCGGGGGCGTCCAGGATGGCTACACCTTC
TRBV15	TRBJ1-2	.	many	CATSEPGHWYGYTF	TGTGCCACCAGCGAACCGGGACATTGGTATGGCTACACCTTC
TRBV5-1	TRBJ2-7	.	many	CASSPDAGSSYEQYF	TGCGCCAGCAGCCCAGACGCAGGGAGTTCATACGAGCAGTACTTC
TRBV6-1	TRBJ2-1	TRBD1	many	CASRGDRGHAEQFF	TGTGCCAGCAGGGGGGACAGGGGGCATGCTGAGCAGTTCTTC
TRBV19	TRBJ2-1	TRBD1	many	CASSIVAGGGYNNEQFF	TGTGCCAGTAGTATAGTCGCAGGGGGCGGGTATAACAATGAGCAGTTCTTC
TRBV2	TRBJ2-2	TRBD2	many	CASRPRGGTGELFF	TGTGCCAGCAGACCACGGGGGGGGACCGGGGAGCTGTTTTTT
TRBV7-9	TRBJ1-2	.	many	CASRTNGALEHGYTF	TGTGCCAGCAGAACAAACGGAGCCTTGGAACACGGCTACACCTTC
TRBV2	TRBJ1-5	TRBD1	many	CASSTGEVGNQPQHF	TGTGCCAGCAGCACAGGGGAAGTCGGCAATCAGCCCCAGCATTTT
TRBV3-1	TRBJ1-3	.	many	CASSQRDSGNTIYF	TGTGCCAGCAGCCAAAGAGACTCTGGAAACACCATATATTTT